The TCR beta chain described here comes from a study of immune evolution from preneoplasia to lung adenocarcinoma. After removal of 11 bases from V and 2 bases from J, the junction contained 9 bases not matched to a gene. This CDR3 contains 13 residues. Germline CDR1 SNHLY, CDR2 FYNNEI. Between about 2014 and 2018, patients underwent resection in Japan or China. H&E slides confirmed each diagnosis, reviewed by two pathologists independently. Comments on this clone: Its matching antigen is unknown.

TCRdb's table, derived via immunoSEQ multiplex PCR, lists solely in-frame clones and lacks some. The data contain approximately 5,000 clones, 85% of them singletons. Study-level findings and limits: Highest clonality occurred in KRAS-mutant, not EGFR-mutant or double wild-type, nodules. Later-stage lesions appeared to have more T cells, more diversity, less clonality.

The chain links TRBV2 to TRBJ2-7; 7 nucleotides agree with TRBD2. This TCR was recovered from a person aged 45-60 years with lung adenocarcinoma. The sequenced sample was FFPE invasive lung adenocarcinoma tissue. The CDR3 nucleotides are TGTGCCTCCGGGCGGGAGCGAACCTACGAGCAGTACTTC. This encodes CASGRERTYEQYF. Looking up the rest from reference TRBV2 and TRBJ2-7 gives the full variable domain: EPEVTQTPSHQVTQMGQEVILRCVPISNHLYFYWYRQILGQKVEFLVSFYNNEISEKSEIFDDQFSVERPDGSNFTLKIRSTKLEDSAMYFCASGRERTYEQYFGPGTRLTVT.